The table lists the clone carrying this T cell receptor beta chain with a count of one. The sample is drawn from a study of CD8+ T cells in alopecia areata. Treatment given: oral pan-JAK inhibitor, 5-10 mg twice daily. The V end was cut by 1 base, the J end by 2 bases, with 6 bases between. Germline V gene lookup returns CDR1 MGHRA and CDR2 YSYEKL. The CDR3 is made up of 13 amino acids. cDNA prepared by RNA extraction and subsequent reverse transcription served as the template for sequencing. The data were produced by immunoSEQ multiplex PCR, yet TCRdb's version contains in-frame clones alone and is incomplete. The sample lists 130,000 or so clones, approximately 90% occurring once.

J is TRBJ2-7 and V is TRBV4-1; D gene unclear. Sequences were derived from CD8+ T cells sorted from blood, sampled at week 4, from a patient treated with tofacitinib. The clonotype was recovered from a human donor with alopecia areata. The CDR3 DNA reads TGCGCCAGCAGCCAAGGACGGGCCTACGAGCAGTACTTC. The encoded protein is CASSQGRAYEQYF.